This T cell receptor beta chain was found in a study of neoadjuvant anti-PD-1 for oral cavity cancer. Study details: Patients mostly received three to four biweekly nivolumab doses at 3 mg/kg before surgery. Whole-study results and caveats: Expansion of preexisting intratumoral clones was suggested to aid response.

Profiling relied on immunoSEQ multiplex PCR, and the TCRdb table lists in-frame clones only, not all of them. The sample shows around 24,000 clones, approximately 27% of them seen only once. The sample's time point: after neoadjuvant nivolumab, at surgical resection. Patients were newly diagnosed with stage II-IVA oral cavity squamous cell carcinoma without prior systemic or radiation treatment. Patients had HPV-negative, locally advanced oral cavity squamous cell carcinoma. With V trimmed by 4 bases and J by 5 bases, 8 bases remained unmatched. The CDR3 totals 15 residues. Per the germline V gene, CDR1 is LNHNV and CDR2 is YYDKDF (reference sequence). Regarding this clone: As yet, its antigen is unknown.

J is TRBJ1-1 and V is TRBV15; 9 bases fit TRBD1. This sample comprised tumor tissue, obtained after nivolumab (anti-PD-1) treatment. This sequence was found in a person aged 40-85 years with oral cavity squamous cell carcinoma. The CDR3 here is CATSTYRGRKTEAFF. The CDR3 DNA sequence: TGTGCCACCAGCACTTACAGGGGGCGTAAAACTGAAGCTTTCTTT.